This entry is about one T cell receptor beta chain. What it binds is not known. This CDR3 has 12 amino acids. The germline CDR1 and CDR2 sequences are GTSNPN and SVGIG (reference sequence). V lost 5 bases, J lost 8 bases, and 15 bases lay in between. Per the original methods: Quality scores were absent from the junction-only immunoSEQ sequences, so filtering differed. Generated by immunoSEQ multiplex PCR, the TCRdb table keeps only in-frame clones and is missing some. The D gene and trimming were derived from the DNA, and the V and J assignments and clone size from that table. The sample carries around 2,000,000 clones, 95% recorded once. The entry originates in a study of shared clonotypes between healthy human individuals. Background on the study: Each donor's CD4 naive and CD4 memory cells filled three plates apiece, CD8 naive two, and CD8 memory one.

Whole-study results and caveats: Four donors shared approximately 5% of their naive CD4 clonotypes.

This clonotype was obtained from a young man in good health. J is TRBJ1-2 and V is TRBV30; weak D call: TRBD1 (6 bases). Input material: naive CD4+ T cells sorted from blood. Subset in this sample: CD45RA+ positively selected. The CDR3 region is CAWEQGMGGYTF. As DNA, the CDR3 is TGTGCCTGGGAACAGGGAATGGGCGGCTACACCTTC.